This T cell receptor beta chain was documented in a study of T cells in Graves' hyperthyroidism and ophthalmopathy. V was pared by 2 bases and J by 2 bases, with 6 bases of the junction left unmatched. From germline, CDR1 is PRHDT and CDR2 FYEKMQ (reference sequence). The CDR3 is made up of 16 amino acids. Patients having uncontrolled infection, another autoimmune disease, pregnancy or lactation were not included. Diagnoses used clinical symptoms, serum thyroxine and TRAb, thyroid ultrasound and orbital computed tomography. Isolation of PBMCs was performed on 9.5 to 10 ml fresh peripheral blood. The CDR3 regions of TCR beta were amplified from RNA transcripts. The HTBI primer set was used in a first-round RT-PCR of the TCR CDR3. Each CDR3 protein is one row after TCRdb ran MiXCR on the multiplex PCR reads. The sample includes 400,000 to 550,000 distinct CDR3 sequences, approximately 15% seen only once; the top ten take 15% to 20%.

Sample: blood. The receptor was isolated from a woman aged 18-35 years with Graves' hyperthyroidism. V and J are TRBV13 and TRBJ2-7; TRBD1 aligns across 10 bases. CDR3 nucleotide sequence: TGTGCCAGCAGCTTATCAACCGGGACAGGGGCCTACGAGCAGTACTTC. Residues: CASSLSTGTGAYEQYF.